A single sample is the source of the 15 T cell receptor beta chains below, sequenced in a study of shared clonotypes between healthy human individuals. The data were produced by immunoSEQ multiplex PCR, yet TCRdb's version contains in-frame clones alone and is incomplete. The sample lists roughly 590,000 clones, about 95% occurring once. Positive CCR7 selection of CD45RO-negative cells yielded the naive CD8 cells, and terminally differentiated effector memory CD45RA+ cells were excluded. Input material: naive CD8+ T cells sorted from blood. The source is a woman in her thirties in good health.

Remarks on this clone: In the same sample, other DNA sequences code for this CDR3. The chain uses TRBV19 and TRBJ2-7; perhaps TRBD1 as D (6 bases). V was cut by 4 bases and J by 1 base, with 8 bases left in between. This CDR3 is built from 13 residues. CDR1 is LNHDA and CDR2 is SQIVND in the germline V gene (reference sequence). In nucleotides, the CDR3 is TGTGCCAGTAGTACGGGACAATCCTACGAGCAGTACTTC. Its protein product is CASSTGQSYEQYF.

This chain uses TRBV29-1 with TRBJ2-1; 11 nucleotides line up with TRBD2. Germline CDR1 is SQVTM and CDR2 is ANQGSEA. There are 17 residues in the CDR3. The V and J ends lost 5 bases and 9 bases, in that order; junction bases with no gene match: 18. CDR3 nucleotide sequence: TGCAGCGTTCAGAACCCAGGGGTCACTAGCGGGAGTAGTGAGCAGTTCTTC. Protein: CSVQNPGVTSGSSEQFF.

As concerns this clone: Within the sample, other DNA sequences also encode this same CDR3. The rearrangement joins TRBV29-1 to TRBJ1-2; D is possibly TRBD1 (6 bases). CDR3 length: 11 amino acids. V lost 6 bases, J lost 4 bases, and 9 bases lay in between. CDR1 is SQVTM, CDR2 ANQGSEA, per germline. This CDR3 is CSVLDSYGYTF. CDR3 nucleotide sequence: TGCAGCGTCCTGGACAGCTATGGCTACACCTTC.

J is TRBJ2-2 and V is TRBV28; D is possibly TRBD1 (5 bases). From germline, CDR1 is MDHEN and CDR2 SYDVKM. The V end was cut by 3 bases, the J end by 11 bases, with 10 bases between. This CDR3 contains 12 residues. CDR3 amino acids: CASSFFQGELFF. The DNA of the CDR3 is TGTGCCAGCAGTTTTTTCCAGGGTGAGCTGTTTTTT.

The gene calls are TRBV20-1 and TRBJ1-1; D call uncertain. Trimming removed 5 bases from V and 6 bases from J, with 10 bases in between. CDR1 DFQATT and CDR2 SNEGSKA come from the germline V gene (reference sequence). The CDR3 loop spans 11 amino acids. The CDR3 nucleotides read TGCAGTGCTGGGAGAGCCCCTGAAGCTTTCTTT. Its protein product is CSAGRAPEAFF.

The chain carries TRBV27 and TRBJ2-7; D gene uncertain. The germline V gene encodes CDR1 MNHEY and CDR2 SMNVEV (reference sequence). Trimming shortened V by 1 base and J by 6 bases, and 4 bases separated the two germline ends. The CDR3 spans 11 residues. CDR3 sequence reads: CASSLLGEQYF. CDR3 nucleotides: TGTGCCAGCAGTTTATTAGGCGAGCAGTACTTC.

The V gene is TRBV27, the J gene TRBJ2-1; TRBD2 matches 9 bases. This CDR3 contains 17 residues. Germline loops: CDR1 MNHEY, CDR2 SMNVEV (reference sequence). Germline trimming cut 10 bases from V and 1 base from J; bases unmatched to any gene: 14. CDR3 in amino acids: CATFIAGDLVSYNEQFF. CDR3 coding DNA: TGTGCCACCTTTATAGCGGGAGATCTCGTTTCCTACAATGAGCAGTTCTTC.

A single count supports this clone. V gene TRBV25-1 combines with J gene TRBJ2-2; D remains ambiguous. CDR1 and CDR2 (germline): MGHDK, SYGVNS. Trimming left V 3 bases short and J 7 bases short, with 12 bases between. This CDR3 is built from 14 residues. CDR3: CASSDLAFIGELFF. The CDR3 DNA reads TGTGCCAGCAGTGATCTGGCTTTCATCGGGGAGCTGTTTTTT.

The V gene is TRBV5-6, the J gene TRBJ2-2; D possibly corresponds to TRBD1 (6 bases). The CDR3 loop spans 13 amino acids. Per germline, CDR1 SGHDT and CDR2 YYEEEE. Trimming removed 4 bases at V and 4 bases at J, with 8 bases between. CDR3 residues: CASSQDSTGELFF. The CDR3 bases are TGTGCCAGCAGCCAGGACAGCACCGGGGAGCTGTTTTTT.

Comments on this clone: Relative to the germline gene, one junction end is altered; a read error may explain this. The gene calls are TRBV20-1 and TRBJ2-5, with D possibly being TRBD2 (5 bases). The J call may be incorrect, as the DNA end agrees better with TRBJ2-7. This CDR3 spans 11 amino acids. Per germline, CDR1 DFQATT and CDR2 SNEGSKA (reference sequence). This CDR3 reads CSATDSHEQYF. CDR3 nucleotides: TGCAGTGCTACGGACTCCCACGAGCAGTACTTC.

V and J are TRBV7-9 and TRBJ1-1; possible D gene TRBD1, 5 bases. The V gene lost 5 bases and the J gene lost 5 bases, with 18 bases spanning the gap. The CDR3 spans 15 residues. Per germline, CDR1 SEHNR and CDR2 FQNEAQ (reference sequence). In nucleotides, the CDR3 is TGTGCCAGCAGCCCAGCAGACAGATCTAGGACTGAAGCTTTCTTT. It specifies CASSPADRSRTEAFF.

In this sample, this clone turned up once. The DNA for the CDR3 is TGTGCCAGCAGTCGGACTAGCGGGGAGGGGAATGAGCAGTTCTTC. Its translation: CASSRTSGEGNEQFF. The rearrangement uses TRBV28 and TRBJ2-1; 12 bases are a match to TRBD2. This CDR3 comprises 15 residues. V lost 5 bases to trimming and J lost 7 bases; unmatched junction nucleotides: 6. CDR1 and CDR2 from the germline V gene are MDHEN and SYDVKM.

V is TRBV6-5 and J is TRBJ1-3; weak D call: TRBD1 (5 bases). Germline assignment: CDR1 MNHEY and CDR2 SVGAGI. The CDR3 extends over 16 amino acids. V shed 2 bases and J shed 7 bases, with 18 bases lying between them. The CDR3 sequence is CASSYTLRDAGNTIYF. The DNA for the CDR3 is TGTGCCAGCAGTTACACGCTCCGGGACGCCGGGAACACCATATATTTT.

DNA for the CDR3: TGCGCCAGCAGCCCAGCCCGAACGGGACTAGCGGGAGGGTCGGGCACAGATACGCAGTATTTT. Its protein is CASSPARTGLAGGSGTDTQYF. This rearrangement joins TRBV4-1 to TRBJ2-3, with TRBD2 identical over 16 bases. Unmatched junction bases numbered 14, after V lost 4 bases and J lost 1 base. This CDR3 contains 21 residues. Germline-derived CDR1 and CDR2 are MGHRA and YSYEKL.

V and J are TRBV5-4 and TRBJ1-2, with unresolved D. Per germline, CDR1 SGHNT and CDR2 YYREEE (reference sequence). The V end lost 0 bases, the J end lost 8 bases, and 8 bases lay between the germline ends. This CDR3 has 12 amino acids. In DNA form, the CDR3 reads TGTGCCAGCAGCTTGGCTAGCCAAGGCTACACCTTC. Translating it yields CASSLASQGYTF. Looking up the rest from reference TRBV5-4 and TRBJ1-2 gives the full variable domain: ETGVTQSPTHLIKTRGQQVTLRCSSQSGHNTVSWYQQALGQGPQFIFQYYREEENGRGNFPPRFSGLQFPNYSSELNVNALELDDSALYLCASSLASQGYTFGSGTRLTVV.